This T cell receptor (beta chain) was sequenced in a study of tumor and adjacent non-tumor tissue in lung cancer. On the study more broadly: Each sample yielded roughly 4 million productive TCRbeta reads on average. Study-level points and caveats: In normal lung, the top 100 clones were significantly more dominant than in tumor.

Three rounds of nested PCR, following a modified ARM-PCR protocol, produced the TCRbeta library. TCRdb processed the multiplex PCR reads anew with MiXCR; each CDR3 protein has one entry. This table has 55,000 to 65,000 distinct CDR3 sequences, roughly two thirds appearing once. This sample's RNA came from whole unsorted tissue. This non-tumor lung sample came from over 3 cm beyond the tumor edge. This clonotype appeared many times. Antigen specificity is unknown. The CDR3 length is 13 residues. V lost 0 bases and J 10 bases, leaving 10 bases between the germline ends. CDR1 and CDR2 (germline): MGHRA, YSYEKL.

Material: distant non-tumor lung tissue. This clonotype originated in a man between 65 and 85 years old with non-small cell lung cancer. V and J are TRBV4-1 and TRBJ2-1, with a tentative D call TRBD1 (5 bases). The CDR3 protein is CASSQDLGPEQFF. The CDR3 DNA sequence: TGCGCCAGCAGCCAAGATTTGGGGCCCGAGCAGTTCTTC.